Described below is a single T cell receptor (beta chain) sequence and its context. These data come from a study of graft-versus-host responses after intestinal transplantation. Repertoires were generated with immunoSEQ multiplex PCR, while TCRdb's copy carries only in-frame clones and drops some. Here the sample spans 12,000 to 15,000 clones, roughly 29% being singletons. The authors plated around 200,000 CFSE-labeled responder cells with around 200,000 irradiated, violet-dye-labeled stimulator cells. The V gene lost 5 bases and the J gene lost 3 bases, with 8 bases spanning the gap. The CDR3 spans 13 residues. CDR1 SGHVS and CDR2 FQNEAQ come from the germline V gene.

This TCR was sampled from a human patient who received an intestinal transplant. The specimen comprised alloreactive CD4+ T cells from a mixed lymphocyte reaction culture, sampled before intestinal transplant. Subset: CFSE-low proliferating T cells sorted from approximately 6-day pre-transplant mixed lymphocyte reaction (GvH or HvG direction). The V call is TRBV7-8, the J call TRBJ2-1; possibly TRBD2 for D (6 bases). Written as DNA, the CDR3 is TGTGCCAGCAGCCCCGGGAGCTACAATGAGCAGTTCTTC. Amino acid sequence: CASSPGSYNEQFF.